The 22 T cell receptor beta chains below were found in one sample sequenced in a study of shared clonotypes between healthy human individuals. Positive CCR7 selection of CD45RO-negative cells yielded the naive CD8 cells, and terminally differentiated effector memory CD45RA+ cells were excluded. Clones were sequenced by immunoSEQ multiplex PCR, and TCRdb holds only the in-frame ones, with some missing. The repertoire has hundreds of thousands of clones, over 95% of them found once; the top ten carry 0.085% to 0.11%. Sequenced input: naive CD8+ T cells sorted from blood. Every receptor here comes from a woman aged 25 to 45 in good health.

The rearrangement joins TRBV6-1 to TRBJ2-1, with 7 bases identical to TRBD2. The CDR3 spans 16 residues. Germline lookup yields CDR1 MNHNS and CDR2 SASEGT. Trimming at V came to 3 bases and at J to 2 bases, leaving 7 bases not matched to a gene. The DNA of the CDR3 is TGTGCCAGCAGTGATGGGGAGGGGCCAACCTACAATGAGCAGTTCTTC. It is translated as CASSDGEGPTYNEQFF.

The gene calls are TRBV5-6 and TRBJ2-3; tentatively, D is TRBD2 (5 bases). Germline V gene sequence: CDR1 SGHDT, CDR2 YYEEEE. The CDR3 has 17 amino acids. V was shortened by 4 bases and J by 0 bases, with 18 bases between the two germline ends. CDR3: CASSAERNLGSTDTQYF. The CDR3 region has the DNA TGTGCCAGCAGCGCCGAGCGGAACCTGGGGAGCACAGATACGCAGTATTTT. Full variable domain (outside the CDR3, taken from reference TRBV5-6 and TRBJ2-3): DAGVTQSPTHLIKTRGQQVTLRCSPKSGHDTVSWYQQALGQGPQFIFQYYEEEERQRGNFPDRFSGHQFPNYSSELNVNALLLGDSALYLCASSAERNLGSTDTQYFGPGTRLTVL.

J is TRBJ2-5 and V is TRBV28, with 10 bases lining up with TRBD2. The end of the DNA is better explained by TRBJ2-7, so the J call may be wrong. Germline CDR1 is MDHEN and CDR2 is SYDVKM. The CDR3 length is 16 residues. In DNA form, the CDR3 reads TGTGCCAGCAGTTTCATAGCGGGAGGAAGTTCCTACGAGCAGTACTTC. Its translation is CASSFIAGGSSYEQYF.

This rearrangement joins TRBV19 to TRBJ2-3; no clear D. Germline values: CDR1 LNHDA, CDR2 SQIVND (reference sequence). Trimming left V 4 bases short and J 0 bases short, with 11 bases between. The length of the CDR3 is 15 residues. CDR3 residues: CASSTRTVSTDTQYF. CDR3 nucleotides: TGTGCCAGTAGTACCCGGACCGTGAGCACAGATACGCAGTATTTT.

For the CDR3, the DNA is TGCGCCAGCAGCTTGGCCAAGAGCTACGAGCAGTACTTC. Translated, it gives CASSLAKSYEQYF. The chain uses TRBV5-1 and TRBJ2-7, with D uncertain. CDR1 is SGHRS, CDR2 YFSETQ, per germline. The CDR3 runs 13 residues. The V and J ends lost 0 bases and 3 bases respectively, with 7 bases between them.

The gene calls are TRBV27 and TRBJ2-2, with D perhaps matching TRBD1 (5 bases). Trimming shortened V by 7 bases and J by 2 bases, and 17 bases separated the two germline ends. The CDR3 spans 16 residues. The germline gives CDR1 MNHEY, CDR2 SMNVEV (reference sequence). CDR3 nucleotides: TGTGCCAGCAACGGTGGGGCGCGACGAAACACCGGGGAGCTGTTTTTT. Amino acid sequence: CASNGGARRNTGELFF.

This clone was counted only a few times. The chain joins TRBV9 to TRBJ1-2, with D possibly matching TRBD1 (6 bases). The length of the CDR3 is 14 residues. The V end was cut by 0 bases, the J end by 6 bases, with 12 bases between. Germline CDR1 is SGDLS and CDR2 is YYNGEE. CDR3 residues: CASSVAAGADGYTF. DNA of the CDR3: TGTGCCAGCAGCGTAGCAGCGGGGGCCGATGGCTACACCTTC.

Written as DNA, the CDR3 is TGCGCCAGCAGCTTTAGGGACAATGAGCAGTTCTTC. The encoded protein is CASSFRDNEQFF. V and J are TRBV5-1 and TRBJ2-1; D remains unclear. The germline V gene has CDR1 SGHRS and CDR2 YFSETQ. This CDR3 comprises 12 residues. Trimming pared 2 bases from V and 5 bases from J, leaving 5 bases between.

There are a few counts of this clone. The chain employs TRBV19 and TRBJ1-1, with unresolved D. The V end lost 5 bases, the J end lost 1 base, and 8 bases lay between the germline ends. Per the germline V gene, CDR1 is LNHDA and CDR2 is SQIVND (reference sequence). The CDR3 is made up of 13 amino acids. The CDR3 spells CASSDTENTEAFF. CDR3 bases: TGTGCCAGTAGTGACACCGAGAACACTGAAGCTTTCTTT. The full variable domain, completed using reference TRBV19 and TRBJ1-1, is DGGITQSPKYLFRKEGQNVTLSCEQNLNHDAMYWYRQDPGQGLRLIYYSQIVNDFQKGDIAEGYSVSREKKESFPLTVTSAQKNPTAFYLCASSDTENTEAFFGQGTRLTVV.

The CDR3 sequence: CASSPRTDVYNEQFF. The CDR3 DNA reads TGTGCCAGCAGCCCCCGGACAGACGTATACAATGAGCAGTTCTTC. The genes are TRBV13 and TRBJ2-1; D possibly corresponds to TRBD1 (6 bases). The CDR3 covers 15 residues. Germline loops: CDR1 PRHDT, CDR2 FYEKMQ (reference sequence). V was trimmed by 5 bases and J by 4 bases, leaving 15 bases between them.

The chain is built from TRBV4-1 and TRBJ2-7; D gene uncertain. The CDR3 consists of 15 residues. Trimming shortened V by 0 bases and J by 3 bases, and 12 bases separated the two germline ends. Germline loops: CDR1 MGHRA, CDR2 YSYEKL. The CDR3 DNA sequence: TGCGCCAGCAGCCAAGACTCGTGGGGAAACTACGAGCAGTACTTC. Amino acids: CASSQDSWGNYEQYF.

This rearrangement joins TRBV5-5 to TRBJ2-1; D might be TRBD2 (5 bases). The germline V and J ends were trimmed by 0 bases and 8 bases, with 6 bases remaining between them. The CDR3 length is 12 residues. The germline V gene encodes CDR1 SGHKS and CDR2 YYEKEE (reference sequence). In DNA, the CDR3 is TGTGCCAGCAGCTTGGAGGACTATGAGCAGTTCTTC. Encoded protein: CASSLEDYEQFF.

This chain uses TRBV19 with TRBJ1-5; D remains ambiguous. Trimming shortened V by 4 bases and J by 0 bases, and 13 bases separated the two germline ends. The CDR3 extends over 16 amino acids. CDR1 and CDR2 (germline): LNHDA, SQIVND (reference sequence). This CDR3 is CASSNDGPYSNQPQHF. The CDR3 DNA sequence: TGTGCCAGTAGTAATGACGGACCTTATAGCAATCAGCCCCAGCATTTT.

The chain recombines TRBV9 with TRBJ2-7; 8 bases agree with TRBD2. CDR3 size: 15 residues. J was trimmed by 4 bases and V by 0 bases; bases with no gene match: 6. CDR1 is SGDLS and CDR2 is YYNGEE in the germline V gene. CDR3 nucleotide sequence: TGTGCCAGCAGCGTAGGTGGTAGCGGGGTTTACGAGCAGTACTTC. Its protein is CASSVGGSGVYEQYF.

On this clone: The sample has other DNA sequences that encode this CDR3 too. This chain uses TRBV2 with TRBJ1-2; D is possibly TRBD1 (6 bases). The ends were cut back, 6 bases at V and 4 bases at J, with 15 bases in the middle. The CDR3 is 14 residues long. The V gene's germline CDR1 is SNHLY and CDR2 FYNNEI. The CDR3 sequence: CASSPGQGSYGYTF. The CDR3, as DNA: TGTGCCAGCAGCCCGGGGCAGGGGAGCTATGGCTACACCTTC.

V gene TRBV4-1 combines with J gene TRBJ2-3, with D perhaps matching TRBD2 (6 bases). Germline V CDR1 and CDR2: MGHRA, YSYEKL. The CDR3 is made up of 16 amino acids. V lost 2 bases, J lost 1 base, and 13 bases lay in between. The CDR3: CASSQLPGLGTDTQYF. The CDR3 nucleotides read TGCGCCAGCAGCCAACTTCCGGGACTGGGCACAGATACGCAGTATTTT.

This clone was counted a few times. This chain connects TRBV6-4 to TRBJ2-7; D remains ambiguous. CDR1 and CDR2 (germline): MRHNA, SNTAGT. This CDR3 has 14 residues. The V and J ends lost 6 bases and 0 bases respectively, with 12 bases between them. The chain's CDR3 is CASRPTVASYEQYF. CDR3 DNA: TGTGCCAGCAGGCCGACGGTGGCCTCCTACGAGCAGTACTTC.

The chain employs TRBV7-8 and TRBJ2-7; D not certain. The CDR3 runs 13 residues. Between the trimmed V and J ends, which lost 1 base and 4 bases, there was a span of 8 bases. In germline, CDR1 is SGHVS, CDR2 FQNEAQ. This chain's CDR3 is CASSLDVRYEQYF. DNA for the CDR3: TGTGCCAGCAGCTTAGATGTTCGTTACGAGCAGTACTTC.

This chain uses TRBV6-5 with TRBJ1-2; D may be TRBD1 (6 bases). The CDR3 loop spans 13 amino acids. Trimming removed 5 bases from V and 4 bases from J, with 11 bases in between. Germline values: CDR1 MNHEY, CDR2 SVGAGI. CDR3 amino acids: CASSPNRVYGYTF. The CDR3 DNA reads TGTGCCAGCAGTCCAAACAGGGTCTATGGCTACACCTTC.

V and J are TRBV16 and TRBJ2-1; D unresolved. The CDR3 is 13 residues long. With 2 bases removed from V and 6 bases from J, the gap between germline ends came to 8 bases. The germline V gene encodes CDR1 KGHSY and CDR2 FQNENV. The CDR3 spells CASSQMILNEQFF. The CDR3 DNA sequence: TGTGCCAGCAGCCAAATGATACTCAATGAGCAGTTCTTC.

A single count supports this clone. The sample has other DNA sequences that encode this CDR3 too. The J gene is TRBJ2-7, the V gene TRBV27; 7 bases fit TRBD2. The CDR3 totals 14 residues. CDR1 is MNHEY, CDR2 SMNVEV, per germline (reference sequence). Germline trimming cut 2 bases from V and 3 bases from J; bases unmatched to any gene: 4. For the CDR3, the DNA is TGTGCCAGCAGTTTAGCGGGAGTTGGCTACGAGCAGTACTTC. The encoded protein is CASSLAGVGYEQYF.

In the case of this clone: This specimen includes other DNA sequences encoding the same CDR3. The J gene is TRBJ2-7, the V gene TRBV2; unclear D gene. Germline CDR1 SNHLY, CDR2 FYNNEI. The CDR3 is 11 amino acids. Trimming pared 1 base from V and 4 bases from J, leaving 2 bases between. The CDR3 region is CASSEDYEQYF. In DNA, the CDR3 is TGTGCCAGCAGTGAAGATTACGAGCAGTACTTC.